This TCR beta chain was sequenced for a study of blood T cell repertoires in COVID-19. In the study overall: The United States, Italy and Spain were the sources of the acute and convalescent COVID-19 samples. T cells, B-cell-depleted T cells, or PBMCs provided the cDNA or gDNA that served as material.

CDR1 MNHNY and CDR2 SVGAGI come from the germline V gene (reference sequence). The CDR3 contains 18 residues. V shed 5 bases and J shed 4 bases, with 25 bases lying between them. Original methodology: Reference gene primer amplification yielded estimated nucleated cell counts. Assay used: immunoSEQ multiplex PCR; TCRdb lists only in-frame clones, some missing. V, J and clone size reflect that table, while D and trimming were determined from the DNA. Of some 150,000 clones in the sample, around 79% are singletons; the top ten hold under 2%. The V and J genes are TRBV6-6 and TRBJ2-3; weak D call: TRBD2 (6 bases). The clonotype was recovered from an elderly man with acute or convalescent COVID-19. Specimen: peripheral blood. Here the CDR3 reads CASSPNLQGPGSPDTQYF. The DNA for the CDR3 is TGTGCCAGCAGTCCGAATCTTCAGGGTCCCGGGAGCCCAGATACGCAGTATTTT.